The 2 T cell receptor beta chains listed next were all sequenced from one sample in a study of blood T cell repertoires in COVID-19. This table comes from immunoSEQ multiplex PCR, and its TCRdb copy is limited to in-frame clones, with some not included. Seen here are roughly 53,000 clones, approximately 84% observed once, and the top ten hold about 15%. The specimen sequenced was peripheral blood. The receptors were sampled from a man aged 65-85 years with active COVID-19.

The chain couples TRBV4-2 to TRBJ2-3; D call uncertain. The germline gives CDR1 LGHNA, CDR2 YNFKEQ. This CDR3 contains 15 residues. Trimming shortened V by 6 bases and J by 0 bases, and 13 bases separated the two germline ends. In DNA form, the CDR3 reads TGTGCCAGCAGTGACTTGAAGGATAGCACAGATACGCAGTATTTT. It codes for CASSDLKDSTDTQYF.

With respect to this clone: The same CDR3 also results from other DNA sequences found in this sample. V usage is TRBV13 and J usage is TRBJ2-5; 9 nucleotides agree with TRBD1. V was pared by 5 bases and J by 5 bases, with 3 bases of the junction left unmatched. Germline V gene data show CDR1 as PRHDT and CDR2 as FYEKMQ (reference sequence). CDR3 length: 13 amino acids. The CDR3: CASSQTGGETQYF. The CDR3 DNA follows: TGTGCCAGCAGCCAAACAGGGGGCGAGACCCAGTACTTC.